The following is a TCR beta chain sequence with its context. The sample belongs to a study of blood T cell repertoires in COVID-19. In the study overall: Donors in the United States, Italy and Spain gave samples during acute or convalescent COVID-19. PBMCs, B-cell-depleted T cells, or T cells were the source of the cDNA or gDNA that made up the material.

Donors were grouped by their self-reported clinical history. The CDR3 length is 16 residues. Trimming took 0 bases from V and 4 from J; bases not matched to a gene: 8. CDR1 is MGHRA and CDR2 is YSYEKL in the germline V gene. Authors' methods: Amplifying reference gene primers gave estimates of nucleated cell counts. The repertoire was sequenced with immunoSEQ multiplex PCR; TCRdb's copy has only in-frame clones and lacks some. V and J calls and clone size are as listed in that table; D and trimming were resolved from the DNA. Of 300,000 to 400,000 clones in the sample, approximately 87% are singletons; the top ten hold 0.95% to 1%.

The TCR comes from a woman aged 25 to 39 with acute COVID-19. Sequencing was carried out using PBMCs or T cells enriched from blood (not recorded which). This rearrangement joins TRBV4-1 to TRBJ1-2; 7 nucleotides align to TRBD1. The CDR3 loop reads CASSQEHRGSPYGYTF. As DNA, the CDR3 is TGCGCCAGCAGCCAAGAACACAGGGGATCCCCCTATGGCTACACCTTC.